This T cell receptor beta chain was found in a study of OX40 agonist ivuxolimab in advanced cancers. As for the study in general: Patients got intravenous ivuxolimab at 0.01 to 10 mg/kg every 2 weeks. The dose-escalation cohort was about 83% male, with a mean age of around 60 years, ranging roughly 20 to 90.

General study points: Nonresponders included some who also had low normalized T-cell clonal expansion.

As regards this clone: Its matching antigen is unknown.

V gave up 5 bases and J gave up 7 bases; unmatched junction bases: 14. From germline, CDR1 is LGHNA and CDR2 YNFKEQ. The CDR3 consists of 16 residues. Only in-frame clones appear in the TCRdb table, and some are missing; sequencing was by immunoSEQ multiplex PCR. The repertoire has fewer than 120,000 clones, 89% of them found once; the top ten carry less than 0.35%. This clonotype was obtained from an adult with an advanced solid tumor such as melanoma, head and neck, liver or kidney cancer. This chain links TRBV4-2 with TRBJ1-2, with TRBD1 matching over 9 bases. The sample in question was CD4+ or CD8+ T cells sorted from blood, obtained in a trial of the OX40 agonist ivuxolimab. CDR3 sequence: CASSLVWTGAVGGYTF. The CDR3 DNA is TGTGCCAGCAGCTTGGTTTGGACAGGGGCGGTAGGTGGCTACACCTTC.